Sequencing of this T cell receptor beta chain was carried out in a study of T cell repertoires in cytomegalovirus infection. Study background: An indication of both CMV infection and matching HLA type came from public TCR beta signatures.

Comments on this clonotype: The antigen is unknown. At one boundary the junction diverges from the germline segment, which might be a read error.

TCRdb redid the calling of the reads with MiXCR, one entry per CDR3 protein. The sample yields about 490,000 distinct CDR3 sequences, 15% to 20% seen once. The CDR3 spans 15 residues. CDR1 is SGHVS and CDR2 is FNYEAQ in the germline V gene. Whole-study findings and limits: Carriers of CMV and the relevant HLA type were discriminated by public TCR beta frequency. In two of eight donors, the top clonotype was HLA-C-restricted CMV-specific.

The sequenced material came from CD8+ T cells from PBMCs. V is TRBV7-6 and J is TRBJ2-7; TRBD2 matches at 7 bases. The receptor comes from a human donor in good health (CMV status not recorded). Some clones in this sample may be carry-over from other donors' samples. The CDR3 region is CAGSLVGGSSYEQYF. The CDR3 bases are TGTGCCGGCAGCTTAGTCGGGGGGAGCTCCTACGAGCAGTACTTC.